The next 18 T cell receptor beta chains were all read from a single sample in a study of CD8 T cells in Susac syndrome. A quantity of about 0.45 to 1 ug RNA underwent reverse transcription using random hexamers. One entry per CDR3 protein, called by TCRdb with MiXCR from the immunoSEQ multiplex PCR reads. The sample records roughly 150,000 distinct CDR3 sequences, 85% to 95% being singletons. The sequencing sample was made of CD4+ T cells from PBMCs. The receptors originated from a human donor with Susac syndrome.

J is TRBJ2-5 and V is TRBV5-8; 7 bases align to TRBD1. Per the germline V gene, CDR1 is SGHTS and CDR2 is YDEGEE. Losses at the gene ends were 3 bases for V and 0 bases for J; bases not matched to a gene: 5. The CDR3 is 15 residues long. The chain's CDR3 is CASSWDSDYQETQYF. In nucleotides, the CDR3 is TGTGCCAGCAGCTGGGACAGCGATTACCAAGAGACCCAGTACTTC.

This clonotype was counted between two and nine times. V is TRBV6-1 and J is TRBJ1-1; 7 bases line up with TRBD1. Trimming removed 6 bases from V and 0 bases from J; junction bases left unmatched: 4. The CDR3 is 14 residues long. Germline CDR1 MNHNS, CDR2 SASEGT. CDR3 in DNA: TGTGCCAGCAGCCCGGGACAGCTGAACACTGAAGCTTTCTTT. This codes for CASSPGQLNTEAFF.

This chain's CDR3 is CASRIPYNEQFF. The CDR3 DNA reads TGTGCCAGCAGGATTCCCTACAATGAGCAGTTCTTC. The chain couples TRBV11-2 to TRBJ2-1; D is undetermined. The CDR3 runs to 12 residues. CDR1 SGHAT and CDR2 FQNNGV come from the germline V gene. V was shortened by 6 bases and J by 2 bases, with 5 bases between the two germline ends.

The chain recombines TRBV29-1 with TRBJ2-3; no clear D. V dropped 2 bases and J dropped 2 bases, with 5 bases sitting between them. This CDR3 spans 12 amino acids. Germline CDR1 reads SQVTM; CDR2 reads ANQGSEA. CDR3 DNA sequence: TGCAGCGTTGAATATGACACAGATACGCAGTATTTT. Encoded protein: CSVEYDTDTQYF.

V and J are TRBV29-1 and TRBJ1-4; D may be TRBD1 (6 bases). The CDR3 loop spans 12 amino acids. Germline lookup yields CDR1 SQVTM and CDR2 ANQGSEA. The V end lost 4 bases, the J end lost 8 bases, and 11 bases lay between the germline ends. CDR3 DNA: TGCAGCGTTGGGGCAGGGGACGAAAAACTGTTTTTT. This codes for CSVGAGDEKLFF.

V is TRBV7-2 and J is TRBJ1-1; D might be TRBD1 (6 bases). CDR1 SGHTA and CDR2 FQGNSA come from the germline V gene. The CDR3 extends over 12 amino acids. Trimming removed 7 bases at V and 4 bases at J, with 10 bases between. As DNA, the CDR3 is TGTGCCAGCACGAGGGGGGGCACTGAAGCTTTCTTT. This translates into CASTRGGTEAFF.

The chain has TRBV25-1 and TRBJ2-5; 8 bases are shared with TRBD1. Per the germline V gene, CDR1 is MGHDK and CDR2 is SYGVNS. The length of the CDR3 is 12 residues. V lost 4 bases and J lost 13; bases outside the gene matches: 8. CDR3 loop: CASSAPSGTGYF. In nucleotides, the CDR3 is TGTGCCAGCAGTGCCCCCTCCGGGACAGGGTACTTC.

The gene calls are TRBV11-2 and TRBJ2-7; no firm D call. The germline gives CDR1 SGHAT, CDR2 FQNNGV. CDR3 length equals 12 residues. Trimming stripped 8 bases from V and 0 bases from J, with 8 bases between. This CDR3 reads CASALYSYEQYF. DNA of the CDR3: TGTGCCAGCGCCCTATACTCCTACGAGCAGTACTTC.

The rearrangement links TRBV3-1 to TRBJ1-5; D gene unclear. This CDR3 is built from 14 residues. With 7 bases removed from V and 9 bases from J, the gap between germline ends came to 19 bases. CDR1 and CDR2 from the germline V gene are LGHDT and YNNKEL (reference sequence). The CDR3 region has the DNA TGTGCCAGCAAGGCAGGTCGATCAGCGGGGCCCCAGCATTTT. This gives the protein CASKAGRSAGPQHF.

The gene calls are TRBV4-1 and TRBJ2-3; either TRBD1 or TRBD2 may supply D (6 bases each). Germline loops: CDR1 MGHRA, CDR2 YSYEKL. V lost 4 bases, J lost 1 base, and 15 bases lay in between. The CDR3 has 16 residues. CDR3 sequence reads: CASSPWGAGGTDTQYF. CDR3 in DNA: TGCGCCAGCAGCCCATGGGGGGCTGGCGGCACAGATACGCAGTATTTT.

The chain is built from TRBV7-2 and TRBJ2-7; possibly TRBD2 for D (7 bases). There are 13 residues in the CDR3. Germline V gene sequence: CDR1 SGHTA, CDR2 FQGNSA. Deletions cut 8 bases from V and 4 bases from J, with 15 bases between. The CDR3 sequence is CASSRGGGYEQYF. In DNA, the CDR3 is TGTGCCAGCTCTAGGGGGGGCGGATACGAGCAGTACTTC.

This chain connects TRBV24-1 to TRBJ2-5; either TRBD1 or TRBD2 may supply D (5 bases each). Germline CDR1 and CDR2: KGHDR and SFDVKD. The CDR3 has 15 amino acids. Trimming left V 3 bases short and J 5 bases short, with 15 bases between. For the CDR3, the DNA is TGTGCCACCAGTGATCCCGGAGAGGGGCGGGAGACCCAGTACTTC. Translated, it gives CATSDPGEGRETQYF.

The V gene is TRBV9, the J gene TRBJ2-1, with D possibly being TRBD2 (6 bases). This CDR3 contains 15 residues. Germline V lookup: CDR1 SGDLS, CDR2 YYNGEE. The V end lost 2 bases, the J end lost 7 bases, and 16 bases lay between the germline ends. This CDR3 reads CASSVSGPNWNEQFF. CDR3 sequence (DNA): TGTGCCAGCAGCGTGAGCGGGCCAAATTGGAATGAGCAGTTCTTC. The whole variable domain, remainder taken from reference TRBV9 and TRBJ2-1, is DSGVTQTPKHLITATGQRVTLRCSPRSGDLSVYWYQQSLDQGLQFLIQYYNGEERAKGNILERFSAQQFPDLHSELNLSSLELGDSALYFCASSVSGPNWNEQFFGPGTRLTVL.

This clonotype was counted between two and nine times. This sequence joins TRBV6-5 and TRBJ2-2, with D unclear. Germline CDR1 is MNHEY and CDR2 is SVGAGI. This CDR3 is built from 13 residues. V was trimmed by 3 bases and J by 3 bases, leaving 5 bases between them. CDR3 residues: CASSYQDTGELFF. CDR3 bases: TGTGCCAGCAGTTATCAAGACACCGGGGAGCTGTTTTTT.

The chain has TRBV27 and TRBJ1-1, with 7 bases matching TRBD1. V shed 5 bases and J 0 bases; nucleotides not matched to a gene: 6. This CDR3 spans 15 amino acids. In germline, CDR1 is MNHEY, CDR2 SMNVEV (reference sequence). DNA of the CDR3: TGTGCCAGCAGTGGACAGGCGACAATGAACACTGAAGCTTTCTTT. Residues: CASSGQATMNTEAFF.

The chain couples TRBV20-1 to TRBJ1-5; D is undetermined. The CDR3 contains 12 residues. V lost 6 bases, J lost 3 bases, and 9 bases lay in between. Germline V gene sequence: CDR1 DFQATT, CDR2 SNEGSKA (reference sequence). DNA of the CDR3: TGCAGTGCCTACGGGCCCAATCAGCCCCAGCATTTT. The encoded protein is CSAYGPNQPQHF.

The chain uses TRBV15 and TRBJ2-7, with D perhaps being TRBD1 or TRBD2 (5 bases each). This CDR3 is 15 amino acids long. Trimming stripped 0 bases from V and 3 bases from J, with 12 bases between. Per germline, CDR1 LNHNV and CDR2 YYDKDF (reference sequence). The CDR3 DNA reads TGTGCCACCAGCAGAGATTACGGGGACGACTACGAGCAGTACTTC. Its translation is CATSRDYGDDYEQYF.

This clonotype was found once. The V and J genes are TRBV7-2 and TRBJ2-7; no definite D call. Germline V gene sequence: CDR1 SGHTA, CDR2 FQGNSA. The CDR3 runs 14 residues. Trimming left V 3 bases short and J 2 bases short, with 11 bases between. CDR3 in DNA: TGTGCCAGCAGCTTCAGGCCGCGAGCCTACGAGCAGTACTTC. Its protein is CASSFRPRAYEQYF.